Sequencing of this T cell receptor (beta chain) was carried out in a study of T cells in women clearing cervical HPV infection. Study at large: Case blood was drawn when the lesion was first found; control blood after infection became undetectable. With HLA typing for only a few women, HLA confounding remains possible. Points from the study as a whole: Cases and controls were distinguished at AUC approximately 0.8 by richness and V genes. Associations may precede or follow infection; HPV-specific or memory T cells were not isolated.

A word on this clone: Its antigen is not identified. The read stops 3 residues short of the end of the CDR3; the missing end is completed from the germline J gene.

Germline CDR1 is DFQATT and CDR2 is SNEGSKA (reference sequence). The CDR3 spans 13 residues. V shed 0 bases and J shed 5 bases, with 9 bases lying between them. Clones were read by immunoSEQ multiplex PCR, and TCRdb kept only the in-frame ones, dropping some. The sample's table shows tens of thousands of clones. Sequences were obtained from blood buffy coat. The rearrangement links TRBV20-1 to TRBJ2-3; a possible D gene is TRBD1 (6 bases). The source is a woman aged 18 to 75 with a cervical HPV16 infection that either progressed to CIN3+ or cleared (not recorded which). The CDR3 bases that were read are TGCAGTGCTAGAGAACAGGGCCTAGATACG. Translating it yields CSAREQGLDT. The full CDR3 is CSAREQGLDTQYF.